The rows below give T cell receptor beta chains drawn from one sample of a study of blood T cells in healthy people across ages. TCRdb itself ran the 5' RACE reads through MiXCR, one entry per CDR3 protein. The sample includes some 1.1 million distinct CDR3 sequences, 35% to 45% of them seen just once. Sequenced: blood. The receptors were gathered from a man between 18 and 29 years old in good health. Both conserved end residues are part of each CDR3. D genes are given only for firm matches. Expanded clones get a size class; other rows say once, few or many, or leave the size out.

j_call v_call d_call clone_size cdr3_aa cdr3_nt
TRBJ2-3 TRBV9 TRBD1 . CASSPRTGANSDTQYF TGTGCCAGCAGCCCAAGGACAGGGGCGAATTCAGATACGCAGTATTTT
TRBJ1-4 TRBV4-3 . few CASSQDGRATNEKLFF TGCGCCAGCAGCCAAGATGGACGGGCAACTAATGAAAAACTGTTTTTT
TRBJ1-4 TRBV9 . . CASSVRPGDEKLFF TGTGCCAGCAGCGTACGGCCCGGGGATGAAAAACTGTTTTTT
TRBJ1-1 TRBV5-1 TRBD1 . CASSPTGFMNTEAFF TGCGCCAGCAGCCCGACAGGGTTCATGAACACTGAAGCTTTCTTT
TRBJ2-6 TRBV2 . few CASRYLGGSGANVLTF TGTGCCAGCAGATATCTAGGGGGTTCCGGGGCCAACGTCCTGACTTTC
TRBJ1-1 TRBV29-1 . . CSALDNTEAFF TGCAGCGCACTGGACAACACTGAAGCTTTCTTT
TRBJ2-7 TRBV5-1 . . CASSLGRGDYEQYF TGCGCCAGCAGCTTGGGTCGGGGTGATTACGAGCAGTACTTC
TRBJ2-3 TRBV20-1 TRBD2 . CSARAPGTSGNTQYF TGCAGTGCTAGAGCCCCCGGGACTAGCGGGAATACGCAGTATTTT
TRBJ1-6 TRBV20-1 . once CSGGAGDSPLHF TGCAGCGGCGGGGCAGGAGATTCACCCCTCCACTTT
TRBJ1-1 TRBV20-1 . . CSARDGGTNTEAFF TGCAGTGCTAGGGACGGCGGCACGAACACTGAAGCTTTCTTT
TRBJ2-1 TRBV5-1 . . CASSLVPTRTAYNEQFF TGCGCCAGCAGCTTGGTACCGACTAGAACGGCCTACAATGAGCAGTTCTTC
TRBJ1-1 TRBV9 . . CASSEGGPNTEAFF TGTGCCAGCAGCGAGGGGGGGCCGAACACTGAAGCTTTCTTT
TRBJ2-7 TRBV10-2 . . CASSDPGFEQYF TGCGCCAGCAGTGACCCAGGGTTCGAGCAGTACTTC
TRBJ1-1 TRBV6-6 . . CASSTQGGRAEAFF TGTGCCAGCAGTACCCAAGGGGGACGGGCTGAAGCTTTCTTT
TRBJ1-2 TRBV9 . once CASSGDNNPNYGYTF TGTGCCAGCAGCGGGGACAACAACCCTAACTATGGCTACACCTTC
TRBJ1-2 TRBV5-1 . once CAMSGTPQGYTF TGCGCCATGTCCGGCACACCACAGGGCTACACCTTC
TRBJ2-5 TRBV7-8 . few CASSLAPISGQETQYF TGTGCCAGCAGCTTAGCGCCTATTAGCGGCCAAGAGACCCAGTACTTC
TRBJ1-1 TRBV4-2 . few CASSQDEQVNTEAFF TGTGCCAGCAGCCAAGATGAACAGGTGAACACTGAAGCTTTCTTT
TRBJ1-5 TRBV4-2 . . CASSQATNQPQHF TGTGCCAGCAGCCAAGCCACGAATCAGCCCCAGCATTTT
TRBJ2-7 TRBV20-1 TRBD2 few CSARGVAAGMVNEQYF TGCAGTGCTAGAGGGGTGGCAGCGGGAATGGTGAATGAGCAGTACTTC
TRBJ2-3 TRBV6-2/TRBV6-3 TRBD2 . CASSYPLAGSTDTQYF TGTGCCAGCAGTTACCCTCTAGCGGGGAGCACAGATACGCAGTATTTT
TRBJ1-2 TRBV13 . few CASSYEGAVKGYTF TGTGCCAGCAGCTATGAAGGGGCAGTGAAAGGCTACACCTTC
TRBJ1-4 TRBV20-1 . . CSASLLMGDEKLFF TGCAGTGCTTCCCTACTGATGGGGGATGAAAAACTGTTTTTT
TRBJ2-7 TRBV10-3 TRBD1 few CAISRRSGQAAYEQYF TGTGCCATCAGTCGCCGATCGGGACAGGCCGCCTACGAGCAGTACTTC
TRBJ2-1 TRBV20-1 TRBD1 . CSASLTGGPVRVYNEQFF TGCAGTGCTAGTCTGACAGGGGGCCCCGTCAGGGTCTACAATGAGCAGTTCTTC
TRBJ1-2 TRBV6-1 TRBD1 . CASSEPYRGGSDGYTF TGTGCCAGCAGTGAACCATACAGGGGAGGGTCAGACGGCTACACCTTC
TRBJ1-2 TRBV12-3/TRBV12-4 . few CASSRPVASYYGYTF TGTGCCAGCAGCCGCCCCGTGGCCAGTTATTATGGCTACACCTTC
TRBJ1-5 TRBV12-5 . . CASGSGPGNQPQHF TGTGCTAGTGGCTCGGGACCCGGCAATCAGCCCCAGCATTTT
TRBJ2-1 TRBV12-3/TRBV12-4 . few CASSGGGCEQFF TGTGCCAGCAGTGGAGGGGGTTGTGAGCAGTTCTTC
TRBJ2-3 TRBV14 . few CASSQDLVADTQYF TGTGCCAGCAGCCAAGATCTAGTGGCAGATACGCAGTATTTT
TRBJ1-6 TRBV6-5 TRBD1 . CASSNGQGDSYNSPLHF TGTGCCAGCAGTAACGGACAGGGTGACTCCTATAATTCACCCCTCCACTTT
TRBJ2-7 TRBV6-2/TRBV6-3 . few CASSDSDAYEQYF TGTGCCAGCAGTGATTCGGACGCCTACGAGCAGTACTTC
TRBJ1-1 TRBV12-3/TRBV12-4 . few CASSLGGRPGAEAFF TGTGCCAGCAGTTTAGGTGGCAGGCCCGGCGCTGAAGCTTTCTTT
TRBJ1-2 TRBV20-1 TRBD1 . CSARDLGQEGYTF TGCAGTGCTAGAGATCTTGGACAGGAGGGCTACACCTTC
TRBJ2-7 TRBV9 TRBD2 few CASSPSGGGAYEQYF TGTGCCAGCAGTCCTAGCGGGGGAGGAGCCTACGAGCAGTACTTC
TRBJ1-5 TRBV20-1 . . CSAPQVIPGNQPQHF TGCAGTGCTCCTCAGGTTATCCCTGGCAATCAGCCCCAGCATTTT
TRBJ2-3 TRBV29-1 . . CSVDGQGLTDTQYF TGCAGCGTTGACGGCCAGGGCCTCACAGATACGCAGTATTTT
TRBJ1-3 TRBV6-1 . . CASSPFIRTKGSGNTIYF TGTGCCAGCAGTCCCTTCATCCGGACAAAAGGCTCTGGAAACACCATATATTTT
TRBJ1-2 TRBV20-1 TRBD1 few CSARDWDSDGYTF TGCAGTGCTAGAGATTGGGACAGCGATGGCTACACCTTC
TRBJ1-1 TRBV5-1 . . CASSWTTENTEAFF TGCGCCAGCAGCTGGACCACGGAGAACACTGAAGCTTTCTTT
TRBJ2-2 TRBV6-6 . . CASSYGGAPSTGELFF TGTGCCAGCAGTTACGGGGGGGCTCCGAGCACCGGGGAGCTGTTTTTT
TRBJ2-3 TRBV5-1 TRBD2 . CASSLSRLRGASTDTQYF TGCGCCAGCAGCTTGAGTAGGTTGCGGGGGGCCAGCACAGATACGCAGTATTTT
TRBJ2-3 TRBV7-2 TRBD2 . CASSLYTSGGTDTQYF TGTGCCAGCAGCTTGTACACTAGCGGGGGCACAGATACGCAGTATTTT
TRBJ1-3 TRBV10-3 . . CAIRALPKISSGNTIYF TGTGCCATCAGGGCCCTCCCTAAAATAAGCTCTGGAAACACCATATATTTT
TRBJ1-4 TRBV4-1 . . CASSLLTTNEKLFF TGCGCCAGCAGCCTCCTAACAACTAATGAAAAACTGTTTTTT
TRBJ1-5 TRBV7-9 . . CASSSGTAQHF TGTGCCAGCAGCTCCGGGACCGCTCAGCATTTT
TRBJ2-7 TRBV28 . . CASSLSLSGRGSTYEQYF TGTGCCAGCAGTTTATCCCTCTCAGGCAGGGGATCGACCTACGAGCAGTACTTC
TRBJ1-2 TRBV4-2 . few CASSQDRRGFGGYTF TGTGCCAGCAGCCAAGATCGTCGGGGGTTCGGTGGCTACACCTTC
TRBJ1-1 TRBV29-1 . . CGVAGGTEAFF TGCGGCGTTGCGGGGGGCACTGAAGCTTTCTTT
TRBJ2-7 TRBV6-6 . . CASSYRDEDYRYF TGTGCCAGCAGTTATCGGGACGAAGATTATCGGTACTTC